The source of this T cell receptor beta chain is a study of tumor-infiltrating lymphocytes in primary liver carcinoma. General study findings and limits: It was in tumors, not blood, that the top-250-clone fraction was significantly higher (p = 0.039). The overlap of tumor-adjacent and tumor-blood pairs was smaller than that of tumor region pairs.

The table lists this clonotype with a count of one. The antigen is unknown. The source of the blood RNA was unsorted whole blood, and germline DNA was extracted as well. Treatment-naive at the time, the patients had chronic HBV infection. CDR3 size: 19 residues. Trimming left V 2 bases short and J 4 bases short, with 27 bases between. Germline assignment: CDR1 SNHLY and CDR2 FYNNEI. A constant-region primer primed TCR beta cDNA synthesis from 400 to 550 ng of total RNA. Slightly modified ARM-PCR served as the procedure for the TCR beta libraries. These libraries came from three rounds of nested multiplex PCR. The first two PCR rounds used TRBV1-TRBV30 forward primers with a C-beta reverse primer, 10 cycles each. TCRdb re-called the multiplex PCR reads through MiXCR, storing one row per CDR3 protein. The data hold about 310,000 distinct CDR3 sequences, with 50% to 75% observed a single time.

The chain carries TRBV2 and TRBJ2-7, with no clear D. The specimen sequenced was peripheral blood. The receptor was isolated from a woman in her twenties or thirties with primary liver carcinoma and hepatitis B virus infection. CDR3 coding DNA: TGTGCCAGCAGTGAAAGTGGGGTGATTGTCCGAAACTCCCGGTACGAGCAGTACTTC. Its protein product is CASSESGVIVRNSRYEQYF.